One and the same sample provided the 21 T cell receptor beta chains below, sequenced in a study of control samples from healthy donors and cancer patients. Clones were sequenced by immunoSEQ multiplex PCR, and TCRdb holds only the in-frame ones, with some missing. This sample has 150,000 or so clones, with just under 95% found just once. The material sequenced was blood. These receptor sequences come from an older woman in good health.

The V gene is TRBV5-6, the J gene TRBJ1-5; TRBD1 aligns across 8 bases. Germline CDR1 and CDR2: SGHDT and YYEEEE. The V gene end was trimmed by 3 bases and the J gene end by 5 bases; junction bases not matched to a gene: 10. The CDR3 covers 16 residues. In DNA, the CDR3 is TGTGCCAGCAGCTGGGGACTGGGACAGGTGGATCAGCCCCAGCATTTT. Encoded protein: CASSWGLGQVDQPQHF. Full variable domain (remainder filled in from reference TRBV5-6 and TRBJ1-5): DAGVTQSPTHLIKTRGQQVTLRCSPKSGHDTVSWYQQALGQGPQFIFQYYEEEERQRGNFPDRFSGHQFPNYSSELNVNALLLGDSALYLCASSWGLGQVDQPQHFGDGTRLSIL.

The CDR3 spells CASSLFYGTSYEQYF. CDR3 DNA: TGTGCCAGCAGCTTATTTTACGGGACCTCCTACGAGCAGTACTTC. The genes are TRBV7-8 and TRBJ2-7, with D perhaps matching TRBD1 or TRBD2 (5 bases each). Germline-derived CDR1 and CDR2 are SGHVS and FQNEAQ. V was pared by 2 bases and J by 0 bases, with 11 bases between. This CDR3 contains 15 residues.

The CDR3 sequence is CASTPSYQPQHF. CDR3 bases: TGTGCCAGCACCCCTTCATATCAGCCCCAGCATTTT. V and J are TRBV5-8 and TRBJ1-5; D is uncertain. This CDR3 is built from 12 residues. CDR1 and CDR2 from the germline V gene are SGHTS and YDEGEE. V lost 6 bases, J lost 5 bases, and 9 bases lay in between.

This clone was detected only a few times. The gene calls are TRBV4-1 and TRBJ1-1, with TRBD1 as a possible D gene (6 bases). The V end was cut by 5 bases, the J end by 1 base, with 17 bases between. CDR1 and CDR2 (germline): MGHRA, YSYEKL. The CDR3 is 16 amino acids. Here the CDR3 reads CASSNRAQIRNTEAFF. In nucleotides, the CDR3 is TGCGCCAGCAGCAACAGGGCCCAGATAAGGAACACTGAAGCTTTCTTT.

The J gene is TRBJ2-3, the V gene TRBV11-3; D may be TRBD2 (6 bases). Trimming took off 2 bases at V and 11 bases at J, with 20 bases between the two ends. This CDR3 is 15 amino acids long. Per germline, CDR1 SGHNT and CDR2 YENEEA. CDR3 bases: TGTGCCAGCAGCTTACGCGGGGTGAGCCATGAGGGGCAGTATTTT. Translating gives CASSLRGVSHEGQYF.

As concerns this clone: This CDR3 is also generated by other DNA sequences in the sample. V is TRBV12-3 or TRBV12-4 and J is TRBJ1-1, with a tentative D call TRBD1 (6 bases). The CDR3 is 13 amino acids. Deletions cut 2 bases from V and 5 bases from J, with 9 bases between. The CDR3: CASSLQGFTEAFF. CDR3 nucleotide sequence: TGTGCCAGCAGTTTACAGGGGTTTACTGAAGCTTTCTTT.

This clone was found a few times. The gene calls are TRBV19 and TRBJ1-5; TRBD1 might be the D (6 bases). The V gene's germline CDR1 is LNHDA and CDR2 SQIVND (reference sequence). Trimming removed 5 bases at V and 3 bases at J, with 23 bases between. The length of the CDR3 is 18 residues. This CDR3 reads CASSPPWGRGGYNQPQHF. The CDR3 coding sequence is TGTGCCAGTAGTCCCCCATGGGGCAGGGGAGGTTACAATCAGCCCCAGCATTTT.

There are a few counts of this clone. The chain's CDR3 is CASSANGGSSTDTQYF. CDR3 nucleotides: TGTGCCAGCAGCGCAAACGGGGGTTCTAGCACAGATACGCAGTATTTT. The rearrangement uses TRBV7-2 and TRBJ2-3; TRBD2 might be the D (6 bases). This CDR3 region has 16 residues. From germline, CDR1 is SGHTA and CDR2 FQGNSA. Trimming removed 5 bases at V and 0 bases at J, with 15 bases between.

The rearrangement uses TRBV6-5 and TRBJ1-1; D is unresolved. Trimming stripped 6 bases from V and 1 base from J, with 15 bases between. The CDR3 spans 15 residues. The V gene's germline CDR1 is MNHEY and CDR2 SVGAGI. The CDR3 is CASRPPGSRNTEAFF. For the CDR3, the DNA is TGTGCCAGCAGACCCCCCGGCAGTCGGAACACTGAAGCTTTCTTT.

The J gene is TRBJ1-2, the V gene TRBV20-1; 9 bases are shared with TRBD1. Germline CDR1 and CDR2: DFQATT and SNEGSKA (reference sequence). The CDR3 runs 15 residues. Trimming at V came to 3 bases and at J to 2 bases, leaving 7 bases not matched to a gene. Written as DNA, the CDR3 is TGCAGTGCTAGTCAACAGGGGGCTATAAACTATGGCTACACCTTC. It translates to CSASQQGAINYGYTF.

The rearrangement joins TRBV18 to TRBJ1-4, with 8 bases matching TRBD1. With 0 bases clipped from V and 4 bases from J, the junction kept 4 bases outside the gene matches. This CDR3 is built from 16 residues. Germline CDR1 is KGHSH and CDR2 is LQKENI. CDR3 residues: CASSPPTGAFNEKLFF. The CDR3 DNA reads as TGTGCCAGCTCACCACCGACAGGGGCCTTTAATGAAAAACTGTTTTTT.

The V and J genes are TRBV25-1 and TRBJ1-1; tentative D call: TRBD1 (6 bases). Germline V gene data show CDR1 as MGHDK and CDR2 as SYGVNS. CDR3 length: 14 amino acids. The V end was cut by 5 bases, the J end by 0 bases, with 10 bases between. CDR3 loop: CASSLGQMNTEAFF. The CDR3 DNA reads as TGTGCCAGCAGTCTCGGACAGATGAACACTGAAGCTTTCTTT.

The chain combines TRBV19 with TRBJ1-6, with a possible D match to TRBD1 (5 bases). The CDR3 runs 13 residues. CDR1 is LNHDA and CDR2 is SQIVND in the germline V gene (reference sequence). The V gene lost 11 bases and the J gene lost 7 bases, with 15 bases spanning the gap. The CDR3 reads CASKDIQNSPLHF. The DNA of the CDR3 is TGTGCCTCTAAGGACATTCAAAATTCACCCCTCCACTTT.

The V gene is TRBV7-2, the J gene TRBJ2-1, with 11 bases identical to TRBD1. The germline gives CDR1 SGHTA, CDR2 FQGNSA. This CDR3 has 17 amino acids. Trimming cost V 1 base and J 7 bases; bases outside gene matches: 9. CDR3 in DNA: TGTGCCAGCAGCTTAGGTGTGGGACAGGGGGTTCATAATGAGCAGTTCTTC. This codes for CASSLGVGQGVHNEQFF.

The chain carries TRBV5-1 and TRBJ2-5; 11 positions match TRBD2. Germline V gives CDR1 SGHRS, CDR2 YFSETQ. V gave up 4 bases and J gave up 5 bases; unmatched junction bases: 10. The CDR3 runs 16 residues. CDR3 DNA: TGCGCCAGCAGCCGGACCCCGACTAGCGGGGTTGAGACCCAGTACTTC. Protein sequence: CASSRTPTSGVETQYF.

The V call is TRBV30, the J call TRBJ1-1, with a weak D call TRBD1 (6 bases). This CDR3 contains 12 residues. From germline, CDR1 is GTSNPN and CDR2 SVGIG (reference sequence). The ends were cut back, 7 bases at V and 7 bases at J, with 16 bases in the middle. This CDR3 reads CAYVWGAGEAFF. CDR3 DNA: TGTGCCTACGTGTGGGGGGCGGGTGAAGCTTTCTTT.

The rearrangement links TRBV7-9 to TRBJ1-2, with D maybe TRBD1 (5 bases). From germline, CDR1 is SEHNR and CDR2 FQNEAQ (reference sequence). CDR3 size: 18 residues. Trimming took 2 bases from V and 0 from J, leaving 19 bases between them. The CDR3 spells CASSLKSSGGDSNYGYTF. Here the CDR3 DNA reads TGTGCCAGCAGCTTAAAATCATCTGGTGGGGACTCTAACTATGGCTACACCTTC.

The chain employs TRBV3-1 (or the pseudogene TRBV3-2) and TRBJ1-5; tentatively, D is TRBD1 (5 bases). V shed 6 bases and J shed 0 bases, with 12 bases lying between them. The CDR3 loop spans 15 amino acids. CDR1 and CDR2 from the germline V gene are LGHDT and YNNKEL (reference sequence). CDR3 sequence: CASSLRGNSNQPQHF. CDR3 coding DNA: TGTGCCAGCAGTCTGCGGGGGAATAGCAATCAGCCCCAGCATTTT.

The CDR3 DNA follows: TGTGCCATCAGTGAGAGGTGGATTGCTAGCGGGGAATACGAGCAGTACTTC. Translation gives CAISERWIASGEYEQYF. This rearrangement joins TRBV10-3 to TRBJ2-7, with 9 bases matching TRBD2. The V segment lost 2 bases and the J segment 4 bases; nucleotides outside the gene matches: 12. CDR1 is ENHRY and CDR2 is SYGVKD in the germline V gene. CDR3 length: 17 residues.

The gene calls are TRBV5-5 and TRBJ1-4; no definite D call. V lost 5 bases to trimming and J lost 5 bases, with 10 bases between them. The CDR3 covers 13 residues. Germline lookup yields CDR1 SGHKS and CDR2 YYEKEE (reference sequence). The CDR3 DNA is TGTGCCAGCAGGGACCACGTAAATGAAAAACTGTTTTTT. Encoded protein: CASRDHVNEKLFF.

The chain joins TRBV5-4 to TRBJ1-1; the match to TRBD1 covers 11 bases. Looked up from germline, CDR1 is SGHNT and CDR2 is YYREEE (reference sequence). The junction had 9 bases not matched to a gene; V was cut back by 3 bases and J by 5 bases. This CDR3 region has 16 residues. The CDR3 sequence: CASSSGRDRGTTEAFF. The CDR3 DNA reads as TGTGCCAGCAGCTCAGGGCGGGACAGGGGGACAACTGAAGCTTTCTTT.